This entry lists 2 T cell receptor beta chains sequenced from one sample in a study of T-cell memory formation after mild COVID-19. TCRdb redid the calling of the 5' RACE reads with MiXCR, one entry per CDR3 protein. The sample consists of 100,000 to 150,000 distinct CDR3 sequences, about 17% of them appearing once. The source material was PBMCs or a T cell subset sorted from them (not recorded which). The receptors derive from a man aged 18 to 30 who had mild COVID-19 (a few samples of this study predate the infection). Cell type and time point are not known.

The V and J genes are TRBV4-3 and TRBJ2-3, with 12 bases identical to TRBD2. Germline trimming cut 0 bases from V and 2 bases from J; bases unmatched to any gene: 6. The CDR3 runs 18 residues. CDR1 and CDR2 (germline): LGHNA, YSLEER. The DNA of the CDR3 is TGCGCCAGCAGCCAAGAAGTGCTAGCGGGGGGGATCACAGATACGCAGTATTTT. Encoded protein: CASSQEVLAGGITDTQYF.

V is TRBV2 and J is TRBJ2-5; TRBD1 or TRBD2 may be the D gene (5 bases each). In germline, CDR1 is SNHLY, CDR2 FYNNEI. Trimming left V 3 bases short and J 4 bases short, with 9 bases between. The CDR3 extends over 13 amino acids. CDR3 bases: TGTGCCAGCAGTGATGGGGGTGCAGAGACCCAGTACTTC. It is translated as CASSDGGAETQYF. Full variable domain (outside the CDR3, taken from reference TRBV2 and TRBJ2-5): EPEVTQTPSHQVTQMGQEVILRCVPISNHLYFYWYRQILGQKVEFLVSFYNNEISEKSEIFDDQFSVERPDGSNFTLKIRSTKLEDSAMYFCASSDGGAETQYFGPGTRLLVL.